This paragraph covers one T cell receptor (beta chain) sequence. Its antigen remains unknown. This sample also contains other DNA sequences that code for the same CDR3. The record originates from a study of cytomegalovirus exposure and HLA in healthy donors. Assay used: immunoSEQ multiplex PCR; TCRdb lists only in-frame clones, some missing. The sample includes roughly 280,000 clones, 80% to 90% seen only once; the top ten take approximately 1%. The donors belonged to the approximately 120-subject validation cohort, separate from the roughly 650-subject first cohort. General study results and limits: CMV antigen specificity was confirmed in vitro for a few CMV-associated chains. Investigators reported 164 TCR beta chains as tied to cytomegalovirus. Most TCR sequences were rare, but some public TCRs occurred in many donors.

V was clipped by 5 bases and J by 0 bases; unmatched bases: 3. The CDR3 is 15 amino acids. Germline V gives CDR1 MNHEY, CDR2 SMNVEV (reference sequence). The genes are TRBV27 and TRBJ2-1; 8 bases map to TRBD2. The TCR sequence derives from a woman younger than 35 in good health and CMV-seronegative. What was sequenced was PBMCs. CDR3 loop: CASSRSGSSYNEQFF. CDR3 nucleotide sequence: TGTGCCAGCAGTCGAAGCGGGAGCTCCTACAATGAGCAGTTCTTC.